Listed here is a single T cell receptor beta chain. The data belong to a study of blood T cell repertoires in COVID-19. Overall study: Whether acute or convalescent, the COVID-19 samples came from the United States, Italy and Spain.

The cohort comprised adults aged about 18 to 100 years residing in about two dozen US areas. Libraries were prepared by immunoSEQ multiplex PCR; TCRdb keeps only in-frame clonotypes and omits some of them. In the table there are more than 250,000 clones, more than 85% of which are singletons. This CDR3 spans 13 amino acids. V gave up 6 bases and J gave up 7 bases, with 16 bases separating them. Per germline, CDR1 SGHDN and CDR2 FVKESK. Material: PBMCs or T cells enriched from blood (not recorded which). The chain recombines TRBV14 with TRBJ2-7; tentatively, D is TRBD1 (5 bases). This sequence originates from a woman younger than 45 who had recovered from COVID-19. CDR3 loop: CASRRTAPGEQYF. The CDR3 bases are TGTGCCAGCAGGCGTACGGCGCCAGGGGAGCAGTACTTC.